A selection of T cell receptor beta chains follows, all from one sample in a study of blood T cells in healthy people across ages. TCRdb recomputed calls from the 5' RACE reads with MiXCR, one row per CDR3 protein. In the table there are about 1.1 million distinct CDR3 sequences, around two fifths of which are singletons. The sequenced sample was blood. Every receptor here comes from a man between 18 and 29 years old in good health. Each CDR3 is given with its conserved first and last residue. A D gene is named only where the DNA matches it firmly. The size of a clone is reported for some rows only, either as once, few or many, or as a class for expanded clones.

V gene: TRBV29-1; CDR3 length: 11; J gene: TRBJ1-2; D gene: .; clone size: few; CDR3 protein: CSVPGDASYTF; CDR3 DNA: TGCAGCGTTCCAGGGGACGCTTCCTACACCTTC
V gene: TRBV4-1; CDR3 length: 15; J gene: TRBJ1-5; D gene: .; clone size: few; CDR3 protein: CASSQGGTDNQPQHF; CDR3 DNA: TGCGCCAGCAGCCAAGGGGGGACCGACAATCAGCCCCAGCATTTT
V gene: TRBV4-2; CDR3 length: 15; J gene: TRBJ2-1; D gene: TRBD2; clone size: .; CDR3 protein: CASSQAAGPYNEQFF; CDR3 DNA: TGTGCCAGCAGCCAAGCAGCGGGGCCGTACAATGAGCAGTTCTTC
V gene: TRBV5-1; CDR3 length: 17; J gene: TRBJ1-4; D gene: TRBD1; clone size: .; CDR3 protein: CASRPTGVKLGNEKLFF; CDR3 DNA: TGCGCCAGCAGACCGACAGGGGTAAAATTAGGCAATGAAAAACTGTTTTTT
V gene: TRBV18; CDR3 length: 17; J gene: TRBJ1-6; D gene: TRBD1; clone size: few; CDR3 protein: CASSPQTGGSYNSPLHF; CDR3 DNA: TGTGCCAGCTCACCCCAGACAGGGGGCTCCTATAATTCACCCCTCCACTTT
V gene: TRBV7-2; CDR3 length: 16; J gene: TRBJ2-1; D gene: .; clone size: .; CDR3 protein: CASSHRGAGTYNEQFF; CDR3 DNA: TGTGCCAGCAGCCATAGAGGGGCAGGAACCTACAATGAGCAGTTCTTC
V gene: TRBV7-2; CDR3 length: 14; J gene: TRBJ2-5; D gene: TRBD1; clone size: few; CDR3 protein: CASRHTGGEETQYF; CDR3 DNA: TGTGCCAGCAGGCACACAGGGGGCGAAGAGACCCAGTACTTC
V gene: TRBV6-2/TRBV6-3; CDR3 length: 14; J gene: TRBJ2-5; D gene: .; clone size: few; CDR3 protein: CASSYSGARETQYF; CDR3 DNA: TGTGCCAGCAGTTACTCGGGTGCCCGGGAGACCCAGTACTTC
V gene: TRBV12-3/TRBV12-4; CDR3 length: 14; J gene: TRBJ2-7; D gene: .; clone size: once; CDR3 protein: CASSSQRSYNEQYF; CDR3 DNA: TGTGCCAGCAGCTCCCAGCGGTCGTACAATGAGCAGTACTTC
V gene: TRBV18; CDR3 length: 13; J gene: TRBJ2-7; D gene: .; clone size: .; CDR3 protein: CASSSSLQETQYF; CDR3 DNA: TGTGCCAGCTCATCGTCTTTACAAGAAACCCAGTACTTC
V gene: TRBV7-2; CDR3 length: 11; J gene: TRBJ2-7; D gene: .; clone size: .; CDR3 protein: CASWSYNEQYF; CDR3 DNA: TGTGCCAGCTGGTCCTACAATGAGCAGTACTTC
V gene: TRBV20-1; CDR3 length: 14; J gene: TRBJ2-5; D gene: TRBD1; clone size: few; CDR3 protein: CSARSTGGGETQYF; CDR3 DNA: TGCAGTGCTAGATCCACAGGGGGCGGAGAGACCCAGTACTTC
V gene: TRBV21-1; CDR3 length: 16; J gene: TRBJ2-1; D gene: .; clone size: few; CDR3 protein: CASSIPPPFTYNEQFF; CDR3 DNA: TGTGCCAGCAGCATCCCTCCACCCTTTACCTACAATGAGCAGTTCTTC
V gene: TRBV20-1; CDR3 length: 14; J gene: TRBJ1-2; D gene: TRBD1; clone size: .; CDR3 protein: CSAYRGQGTHGYTF; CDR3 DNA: TGCAGTGCGTACCGTGGACAGGGAACTCATGGCTACACCTTC
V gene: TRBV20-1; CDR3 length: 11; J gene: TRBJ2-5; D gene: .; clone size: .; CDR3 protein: CSAREKETQYF; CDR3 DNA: TGCAGTGCTAGAGAGAAAGAGACCCAGTACTTC
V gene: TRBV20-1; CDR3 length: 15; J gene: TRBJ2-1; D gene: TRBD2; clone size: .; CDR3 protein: CSARGLAGGMSEQFF; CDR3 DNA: TGCAGTGCTAGGGGACTAGCGGGGGGAATGAGTGAGCAGTTCTTC
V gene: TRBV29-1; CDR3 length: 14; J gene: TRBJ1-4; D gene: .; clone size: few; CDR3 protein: CSVEKAGSGEKLFF; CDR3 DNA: TGCAGCGTTGAAAAGGCAGGGAGTGGTGAAAAACTGTTTTTT
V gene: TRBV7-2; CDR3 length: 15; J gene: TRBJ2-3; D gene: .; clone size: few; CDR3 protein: CASIQDQGLTDTQYF; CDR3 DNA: TGTGCCAGCATCCAGGATCAGGGCTTGACAGATACGCAGTATTTT
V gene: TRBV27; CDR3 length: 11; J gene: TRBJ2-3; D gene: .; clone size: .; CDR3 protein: CASRYRDAQYF; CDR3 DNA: TGTGCCAGCCGATACAGGGATGCGCAGTATTTT
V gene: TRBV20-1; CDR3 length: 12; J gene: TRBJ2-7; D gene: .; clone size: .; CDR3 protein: CSAGVGIYEQYF; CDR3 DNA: TGCAGTGCTGGCGTCGGGATCTACGAGCAGTACTTC
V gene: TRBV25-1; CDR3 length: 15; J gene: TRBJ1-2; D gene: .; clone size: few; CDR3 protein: CASSPEGWGRYGYTF; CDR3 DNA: TGTGCCAGCAGCCCCGAAGGTTGGGGGAGGTATGGCTACACCTTC
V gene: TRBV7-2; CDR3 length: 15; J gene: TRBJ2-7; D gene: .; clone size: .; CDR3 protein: CACSSQGQLIYEQYF; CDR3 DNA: TGTGCCTGCAGCTCCCAGGGGCAGCTTATCTACGAGCAGTACTTC
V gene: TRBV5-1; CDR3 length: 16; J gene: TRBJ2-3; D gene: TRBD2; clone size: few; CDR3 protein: CASSLSGTRSTDTQYF; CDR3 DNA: TGCGCCAGCAGCTTGTCGGGGACTAGGAGCACAGATACGCAGTATTTT
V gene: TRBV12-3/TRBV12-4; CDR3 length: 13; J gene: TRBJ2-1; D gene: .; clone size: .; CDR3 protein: CASNAAVNNEQFF; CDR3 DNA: TGTGCCAGCAACGCGGCAGTGAACAATGAGCAGTTCTTC
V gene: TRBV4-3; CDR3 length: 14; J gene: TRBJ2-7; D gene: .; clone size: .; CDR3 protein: CASSQRWGYNEQYF; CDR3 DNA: TGCGCCAGCAGCCAGCGATGGGGATACAATGAGCAGTACTTC
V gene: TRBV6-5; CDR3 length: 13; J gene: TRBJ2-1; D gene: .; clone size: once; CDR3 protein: CANTAGPYYEQFF; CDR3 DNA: TGTGCCAACACGGCGGGGCCGTACTATGAGCAGTTCTTC
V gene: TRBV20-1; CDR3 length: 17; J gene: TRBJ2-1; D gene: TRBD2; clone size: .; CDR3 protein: CSAGANSGGFLQETQFF; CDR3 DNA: TGCAGTGCTGGAGCCAATAGCGGGGGGTTCCTCCAAGAGACCCAGTTCTTC
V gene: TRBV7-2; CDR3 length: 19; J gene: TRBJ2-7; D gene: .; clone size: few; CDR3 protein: CASSLWSRGPSSSYNEQYF; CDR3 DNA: TGTGCCAGCAGCTTATGGTCGCGGGGGCCTTCAAGCTCCTACAATGAGCAGTACTTC
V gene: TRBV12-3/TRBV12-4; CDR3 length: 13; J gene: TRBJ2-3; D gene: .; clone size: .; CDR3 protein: CARSPTRENTQYF; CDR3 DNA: TGTGCCCGCAGTCCAACCAGGGAGAATACGCAGTATTTT
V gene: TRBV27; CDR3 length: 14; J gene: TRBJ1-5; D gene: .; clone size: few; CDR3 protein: CASSLWGRNQPQHF; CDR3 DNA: TGTGCCAGCAGTTTATGGGGGCGGAATCAGCCCCAGCATTTT
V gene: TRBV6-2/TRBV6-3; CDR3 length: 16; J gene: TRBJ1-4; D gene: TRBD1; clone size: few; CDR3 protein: CASTWPPGQGAEKLFF; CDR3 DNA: TGTGCCAGCACCTGGCCTCCGGGACAGGGGGCGGAAAAACTGTTTTTT
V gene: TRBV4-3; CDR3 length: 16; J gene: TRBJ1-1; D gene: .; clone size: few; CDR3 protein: CASSQDWEGMNTEAFF; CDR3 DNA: TGCGCCAGCAGCCAAGATTGGGAGGGGATGAACACTGAAGCTTTCTTT
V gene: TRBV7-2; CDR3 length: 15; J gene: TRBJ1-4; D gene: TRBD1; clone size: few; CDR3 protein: CASSLAMGRGEKLFF; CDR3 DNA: TGTGCCAGCAGCTTAGCGATGGGCAGGGGGGAAAAACTGTTTTTT
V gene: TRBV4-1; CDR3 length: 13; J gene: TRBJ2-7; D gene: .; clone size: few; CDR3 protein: CASSQGVDDEQYF; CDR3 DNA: TGCGCCAGCAGCCAAGGAGTCGACGACGAGCAGTACTTC
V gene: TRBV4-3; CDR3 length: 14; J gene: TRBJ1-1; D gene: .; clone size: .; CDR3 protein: CASSQSTANTEAFF; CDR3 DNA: TGCGCCAGCAGCCAATCGACAGCGAACACTGAAGCTTTCTTT
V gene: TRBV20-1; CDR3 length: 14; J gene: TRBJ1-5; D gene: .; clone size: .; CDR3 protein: CSAPSRGSNQPQHF; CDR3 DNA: TGCAGTGCTCCCAGTAGGGGTAGCAATCAGCCCCAGCATTTT
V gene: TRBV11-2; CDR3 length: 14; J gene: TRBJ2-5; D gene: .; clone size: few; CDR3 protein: CASSLREYQETQYF; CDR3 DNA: TGTGCCAGCTCTCTCAGGGAGTACCAAGAGACCCAGTACTTC
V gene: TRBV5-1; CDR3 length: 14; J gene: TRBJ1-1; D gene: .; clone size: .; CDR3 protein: CASSTQGSATEAFF; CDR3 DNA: TGCGCCAGCAGCACCCAGGGGTCCGCCACTGAAGCTTTCTTT
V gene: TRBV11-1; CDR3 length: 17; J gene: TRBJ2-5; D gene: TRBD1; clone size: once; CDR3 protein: CASSPNFWDRGGNEQYF; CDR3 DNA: TGTGCCAGCAGCCCGAATTTCTGGGACAGGGGTGGGAATGAGCAGTACTTC
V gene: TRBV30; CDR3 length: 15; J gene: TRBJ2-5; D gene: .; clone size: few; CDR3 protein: CAWSAALEYQETQYF; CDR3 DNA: TGTGCCTGGAGTGCCGCTCTAGAGTACCAAGAGACCCAGTACTTC
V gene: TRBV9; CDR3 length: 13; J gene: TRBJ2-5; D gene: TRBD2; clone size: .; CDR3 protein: CASSLGGAETLYF; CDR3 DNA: TGTGCTAGCTCCCTCGGGGGGGCGGAGACCCTGTACTTC
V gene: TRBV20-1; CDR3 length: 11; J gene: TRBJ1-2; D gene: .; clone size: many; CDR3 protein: CSVYLGYGYTF; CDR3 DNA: TGCAGTGTCTACTTGGGATATGGCTACACCTTC
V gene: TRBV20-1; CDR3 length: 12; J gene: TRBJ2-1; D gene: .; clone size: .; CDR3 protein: CSAPHPYNEQFF; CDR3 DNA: TGCAGTGCGCCGCATCCCTACAATGAGCAGTTCTTC
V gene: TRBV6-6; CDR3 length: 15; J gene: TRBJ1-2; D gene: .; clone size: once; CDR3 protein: CASSLIRGSFEGHTF; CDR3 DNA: TGTGCCAGCAGCCTAATACGGGGCTCGTTTGAGGGCCACACCTTC
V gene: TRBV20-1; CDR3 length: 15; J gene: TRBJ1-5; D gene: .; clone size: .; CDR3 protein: CSAGDPRGPNQPQHF; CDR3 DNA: TGCAGTGCTGGAGACCCCAGGGGCCCCAATCAGCCCCAGCATTTT
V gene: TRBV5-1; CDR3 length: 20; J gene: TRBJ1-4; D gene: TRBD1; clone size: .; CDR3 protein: CASSPGSRDRVTLSNEKLFF; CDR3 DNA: TGCGCCAGCAGCCCAGGAAGTCGGGACAGGGTGACCCTTTCTAATGAAAAACTGTTTTTT
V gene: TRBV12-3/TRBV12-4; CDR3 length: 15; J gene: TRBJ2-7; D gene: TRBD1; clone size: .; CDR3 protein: CASSSGTGGLNEQYF; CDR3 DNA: TGTGCCAGCAGTTCCGGGACAGGGGGCCTGAATGAGCAGTACTTC
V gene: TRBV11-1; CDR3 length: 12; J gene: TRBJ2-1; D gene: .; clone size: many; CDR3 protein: CASSVDRDEQFF; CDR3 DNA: TGTGCCAGCAGCGTAGACCGGGATGAGCAGTTCTTC
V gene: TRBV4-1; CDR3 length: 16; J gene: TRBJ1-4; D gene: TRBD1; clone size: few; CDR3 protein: CASSPQTGKFNEKLFF; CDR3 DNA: TGCGCCAGCAGCCCGCAGACAGGGAAATTTAATGAAAAACTGTTTTTT
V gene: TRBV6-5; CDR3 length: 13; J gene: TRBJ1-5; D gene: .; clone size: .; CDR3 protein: CASSYSAWQPQHF; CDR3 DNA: TGTGCCAGCAGTTACTCCGCTTGGCAGCCCCAGCATTTT